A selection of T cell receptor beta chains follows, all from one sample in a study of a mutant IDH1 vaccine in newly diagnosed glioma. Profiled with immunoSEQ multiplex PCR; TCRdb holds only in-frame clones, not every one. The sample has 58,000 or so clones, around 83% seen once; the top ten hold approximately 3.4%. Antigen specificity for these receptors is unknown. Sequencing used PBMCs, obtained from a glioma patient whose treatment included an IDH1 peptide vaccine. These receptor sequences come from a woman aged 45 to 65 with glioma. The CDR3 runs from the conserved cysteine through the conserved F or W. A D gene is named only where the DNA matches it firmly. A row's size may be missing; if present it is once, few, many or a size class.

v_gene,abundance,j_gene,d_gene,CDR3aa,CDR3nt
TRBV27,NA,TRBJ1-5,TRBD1,CASSLLNRGGNQPQHF,TGTGCCAGCAGTTTATTAAACAGGGGCGGCAATCAGCCCCAGCATTTT
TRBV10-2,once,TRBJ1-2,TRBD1,CASRITGGANYGYTF,TGCGCCAGCAGAATCACAGGGGGAGCTAACTATGGCTACACCTTC
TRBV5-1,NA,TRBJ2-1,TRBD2,CASSLEGSGVSYNEQFF,TGCGCCAGCAGCTTGGAGGGTAGCGGGGTCTCCTACAATGAGCAGTTCTTC
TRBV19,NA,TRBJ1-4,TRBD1,CASSSRTGRVEKLFF,TGTGCCAGTAGTTCGAGGACAGGCAGGGTTGAAAAACTGTTTTTT
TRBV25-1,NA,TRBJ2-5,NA,CASGQTETQYF,TGTGCCAGCGGACAAACCGAGACCCAGTACTTC
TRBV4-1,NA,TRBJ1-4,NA,CASSQEGGGREKLFF,TGCGCCAGCAGCCAAGAAGGCGGAGGGAGGGAAAAACTGTTTTTT
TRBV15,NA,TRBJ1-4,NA,CATSRLGGTNEKLFF,TGTGCCACCAGCAGACTAGGGGGAACTAATGAAAAACTGTTTTTT
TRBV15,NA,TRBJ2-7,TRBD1,CATSRDRTGLEQYF,TGTGCCACCAGCAGAGATCGGACAGGGCTCGAGCAGTACTTC
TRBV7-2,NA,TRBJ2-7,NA,CASRGSGSYEQYF,TGTGCCAGCAGGGGCTCGGGTTCCTACGAGCAGTACTTC
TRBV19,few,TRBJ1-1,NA,CASSTAREYTEAFF,TGTGCCAGTAGTACCGCCAGGGAGTACACTGAAGCTTTCTTT
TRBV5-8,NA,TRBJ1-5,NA,CASSPHASNQPQHF,TGTGCCAGCAGCCCTCACGCAAGCAATCAGCCCCAGCATTTT
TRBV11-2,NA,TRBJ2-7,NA,CASSLDPQGRQYF,TGTGCCAGCAGCTTAGATCCCCAGGGACGGCAGTACTTC
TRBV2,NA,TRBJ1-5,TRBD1,CASSPGTGGGNQPQHF,TGTGCCAGCAGCCCCGGGACAGGGGGGGGGAATCAGCCCCAGCATTTT
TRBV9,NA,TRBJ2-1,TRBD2,CASSSGGGGGLNEQFF,TGTGCCAGCAGCTCGGGAGGCGGGGGGGGCTTAAATGAGCAGTTCTTC
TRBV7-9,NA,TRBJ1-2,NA,CASSFLDTRGGREGYTF,TGTGCCAGCAGCTTCCTAGATACGAGGGGCGGAAGAGAGGGCTACACCTTC
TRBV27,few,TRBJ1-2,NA,CASRLYDKGGYTF,TGTGCCAGCCGTTTGTATGACAAGGGCGGCTACACCTTC
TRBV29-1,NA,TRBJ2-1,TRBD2,CSVRLAGDEQFF,TGCAGCGTTCGTCTGGCGGGGGATGAGCAGTTCTTC
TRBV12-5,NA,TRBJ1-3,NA,CASGLVGGRVNTIYF,TGTGCTAGTGGTTTGGTGGGGGGCAGAGTAAACACCATATATTTT
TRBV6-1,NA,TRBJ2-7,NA,CASSDTYEQYF,TGTGCCAGCAGTGACACCTACGAGCAGTACTTC
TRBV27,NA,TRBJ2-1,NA,CASSLSSLHEQFF,TGTGCCAGCAGTTTAAGTAGTCTCCATGAGCAGTTCTTC
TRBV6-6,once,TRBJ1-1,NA,CASSSLDRNTEAFF,TGTGCCAGCAGTTCCCTGGACCGGAACACTGAAGCTTTCTTT
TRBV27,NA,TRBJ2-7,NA,CASRSEGRERAEQYF,TGTGCCAGCAGGTCGGAGGGAAGAGAGAGGGCCGAGCAGTACTTC
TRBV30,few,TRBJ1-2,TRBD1,CAWRETGIYGYTF,TGTGCCTGGAGGGAGACAGGGATCTATGGCTACACCTTC
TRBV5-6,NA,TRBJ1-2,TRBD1,CASSQGQVYGYTF,TGTGCCAGCAGCCAGGGACAGGTCTATGGCTACACCTTC
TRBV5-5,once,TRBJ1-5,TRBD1,CASSFGVDRLNQPQHF,TGTGCCAGCAGCTTTGGGGTGGACAGGCTAAATCAGCCCCAGCATTTT
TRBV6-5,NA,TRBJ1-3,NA,CASSPRGPGNTIYF,TGTGCCAGCAGCCCACGGGGGCCTGGAAACACCATATATTTT
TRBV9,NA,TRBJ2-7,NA,CASSVDGRAYEQYF,TGTGCCAGCAGCGTAGATGGCCGAGCCTACGAGCAGTACTTC
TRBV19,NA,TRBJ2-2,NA,CASSISGTPTAGELFF,TGTGCCAGTAGTATATCCGGGACCCCGACTGCCGGGGAGCTGTTTTTT
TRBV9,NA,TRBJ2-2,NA,CASSVGAVGGELFF,TGTGCCAGCAGCGTAGGCGCGGTGGGCGGGGAGCTGTTTTTT
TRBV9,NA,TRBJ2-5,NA,CASSVGTIQETQYF,TGTGCCAGCAGCGTAGGGACCATCCAAGAGACCCAGTACTTC
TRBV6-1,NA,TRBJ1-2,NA,CASSLLAYGYTF,TGTGCCAGCAGTCTACTGGCTTATGGCTACACCTTC
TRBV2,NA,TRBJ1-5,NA,CASSLNRDNQPQHF,TGTGCCAGCAGTTTAAACAGGGACAATCAGCCCCAGCATTTT
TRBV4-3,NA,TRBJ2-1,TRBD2,CASSQEGGTIGEQFF,TGCGCCAGCAGCCAAGAGGGCGGGACTATAGGGGAGCAGTTCTTC
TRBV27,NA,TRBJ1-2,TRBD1,CASSPRGPYYGYTF,TGTGCCAGCAGTCCCAGGGGGCCCTACTATGGCTACACCTTC
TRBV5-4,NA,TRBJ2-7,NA,CASKPPGSTNEQYF,TGTGCCAGCAAACCCCCGGGATCCACGAACGAGCAGTACTTC
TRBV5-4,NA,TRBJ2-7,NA,CASSLLNYEQYF,TGTGCCAGCAGCTTGTTAAACTACGAGCAGTACTTC
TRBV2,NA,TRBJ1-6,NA,CANAGTLSSPLHF,TGTGCCAACGCCGGGACATTAAGCTCACCCCTCCACTTT
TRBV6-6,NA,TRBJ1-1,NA,CASSYRGWENTEAFF,TGTGCCAGCAGTTACAGGGGATGGGAGAACACTGAAGCTTTCTTT
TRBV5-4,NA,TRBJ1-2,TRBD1,CASSTGVYGYTF,TGTGCCAGCAGCACAGGGGTATATGGCTACACCTTC
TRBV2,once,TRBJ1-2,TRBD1,CASREGQGHGYTF,TGTGCCAGCAGGGAGGGACAGGGACATGGCTACACCTTC
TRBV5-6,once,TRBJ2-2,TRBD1,CASSSLISRDRGIFGELFF,TGTGCCAGCAGCTCTCTTATATCCCGGGACAGGGGAATTTTCGGGGAGCTGTTTTTT
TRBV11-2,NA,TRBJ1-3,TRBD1,CASSSTGTGLGNTIYF,TGTGCCAGCAGCTCTACAGGGACAGGGCTAGGAAACACCATATATTTT
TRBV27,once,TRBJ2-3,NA,CASRRTDTQYF,TGTGCCAGCAGGCGCACAGATACGCAGTATTTT
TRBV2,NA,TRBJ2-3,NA,CASSKGFRGADTQYF,TGTGCCAGCTCTAAGGGTTTTAGGGGAGCAGATACGCAGTATTTT
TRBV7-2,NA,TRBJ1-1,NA,CASSLRSGGATEAFF,TGTGCCAGCAGCTTGCGCTCTGGGGGGGCCACTGAAGCTTTCTTT
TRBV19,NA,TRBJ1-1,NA,CASSTSRVANTEAFF,TGTGCCAGTAGTACCTCCAGGGTGGCGAACACTGAAGCTTTCTTT
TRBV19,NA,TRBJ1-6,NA,CASTPGTGLFSSPLHF,TGTGCCAGTACCCCCGGGACCGGGTTGTTTAGTTCACCCCTCCACTTT
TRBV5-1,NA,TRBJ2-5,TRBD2,CASGEAGGRKTQYF,TGCGCCAGCGGAGAAGCGGGGGGGCGCAAGACCCAGTACTTC
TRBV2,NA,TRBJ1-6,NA,CASRSGGFSDSPLHF,TGTGCCAGCAGAAGTGGGGGCTTCTCCGATTCACCCCTCCACTTT
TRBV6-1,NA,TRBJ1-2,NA,CASKLRTDRDGYTF,TGTGCCAGCAAGTTACGGACAGATAGGGATGGCTACACCTTC
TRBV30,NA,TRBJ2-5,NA,CAWSQGSRETQYF,TGTGCCTGGAGTCAGGGGAGTAGAGAGACCCAGTACTTC
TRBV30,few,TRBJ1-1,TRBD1,CAWSVPRSDRVNTEAFF,TGTGCCTGGAGTGTACCGCGATCGGACAGGGTGAACACTGAAGCTTTCTTT
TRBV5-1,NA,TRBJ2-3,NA,CASSLARSTDTQYF,TGCGCCAGCAGCTTGGCGCGTAGCACAGATACGCAGTATTTT
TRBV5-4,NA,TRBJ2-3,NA,CASSLGGAWTDTQYF,TGTGCCAGCAGCTTGGGGGGGGCCTGGACAGATACGCAGTATTTT
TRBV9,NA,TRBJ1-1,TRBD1,CASTQWGGGSNTEAFF,TGTGCCAGCACCCAGTGGGGAGGGGGCTCCAACACTGAAGCTTTCTTT
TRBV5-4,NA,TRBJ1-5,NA,CASSLGGQGSNQPQHF,TGTGCCAGCAGCTTGGGAGGGCAGGGAAGCAATCAGCCCCAGCATTTC
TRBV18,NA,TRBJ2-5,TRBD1,CASSPGQVRGLETQYF,TGTGCCAGCTCACCGGGACAGGTCCGGGGATTGGAGACCCAGTACTTC